This TCR beta chain was sequenced during a study of blood T cell repertoires in COVID-19. V lost 6 bases and J lost 4; bases outside the gene matches: 11. The CDR3 is made up of 15 amino acids. CDR1 and CDR2 (germline): MDHEN, SYDVKM. Only in-frame clones appear in the TCRdb table, and some are missing; sequencing was by immunoSEQ multiplex PCR. The table includes about 260,000 clones, 85% to 90% detected once. The rearrangement links TRBV28 to TRBJ1-2; TRBD1 agrees at 7 bases. This receptor was taken from a woman younger than 30 who had recovered from COVID-19. Source material: PBMCs or T cells enriched from blood (not recorded which). The CDR3 here is CASRIPGQSGYGYTF. In nucleotides, the CDR3 is TGTGCCAGCAGAATACCGGGACAGAGTGGCTATGGCTACACCTTC.